The source of this TCR beta chain is a study of blood T cell repertoires in COVID-19. Across the study: Sites across the United States, Italy and Spain contributed samples from acute and convalescent COVID-19. The analysed material was cDNA or gDNA that came from T cells, B-cell-depleted T cells, or PBMCs.

This clone was seen once. Per the authors' pipeline: Estimation of nucleated cell counts relied on the amplification of reference gene primers. Profiled with immunoSEQ multiplex PCR; TCRdb holds only in-frame clones, not every one. V, J and clone size are those of that table, while D and trimming were read from the DNA. The repertoire has roughly 200,000 clones, under 90% of them found once; the top ten carry 4%. Germline CDR1 is SGDLS and CDR2 is YYNGEE. Trimming removed 6 bases from V and 4 bases from J; junction bases left unmatched: 7. There are 14 residues in the CDR3. This chain joins TRBV9 and TRBJ2-1; 7 bases agree with TRBD1. The sequencing input was PBMCs or T cells enriched from blood (not recorded which). The receptor was isolated from a woman in her 30s with acute COVID-19. The CDR3 protein is CASNTGTEYNEQFF. The CDR3 nucleotides are TGTGCCAGCAACACCGGGACAGAATACAATGAGCAGTTCTTC. Full variable domain (remainder filled in from reference TRBV9 and TRBJ2-1): DSGVTQTPKHLITATGQRVTLRCSPRSGDLSVYWYQQSLDQGLQFLIQYYNGEERAKGNILERFSAQQFPDLHSELNLSSLELGDSALYFCASNTGTEYNEQFFGPGTRLTVL.